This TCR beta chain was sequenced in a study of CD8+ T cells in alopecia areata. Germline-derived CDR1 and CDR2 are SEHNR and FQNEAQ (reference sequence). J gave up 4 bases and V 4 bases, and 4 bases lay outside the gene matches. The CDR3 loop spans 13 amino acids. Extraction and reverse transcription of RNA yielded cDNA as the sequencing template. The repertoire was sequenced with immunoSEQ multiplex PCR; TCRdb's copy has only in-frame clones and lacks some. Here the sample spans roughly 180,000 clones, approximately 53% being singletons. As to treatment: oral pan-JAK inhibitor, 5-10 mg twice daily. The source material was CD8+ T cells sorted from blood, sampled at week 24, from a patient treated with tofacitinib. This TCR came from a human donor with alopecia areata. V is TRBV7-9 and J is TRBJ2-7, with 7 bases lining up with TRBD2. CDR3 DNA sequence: TGTGCCAGCAGCTATCCGGGGGGTTACGAGCAGTACTTC. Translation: CASSYPGGYEQYF.